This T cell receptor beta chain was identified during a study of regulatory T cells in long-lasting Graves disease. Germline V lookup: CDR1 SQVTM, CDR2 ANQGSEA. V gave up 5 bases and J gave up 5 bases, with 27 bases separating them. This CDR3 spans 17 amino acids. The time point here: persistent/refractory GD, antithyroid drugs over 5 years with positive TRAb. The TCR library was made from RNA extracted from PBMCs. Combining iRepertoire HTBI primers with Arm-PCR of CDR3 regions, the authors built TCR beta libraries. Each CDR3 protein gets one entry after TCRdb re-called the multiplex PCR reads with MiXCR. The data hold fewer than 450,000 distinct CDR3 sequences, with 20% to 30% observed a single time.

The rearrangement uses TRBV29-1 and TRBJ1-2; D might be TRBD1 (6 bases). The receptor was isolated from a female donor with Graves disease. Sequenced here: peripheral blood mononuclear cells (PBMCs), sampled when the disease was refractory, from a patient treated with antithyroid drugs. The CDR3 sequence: CSVLLAGGASPGYGYTF. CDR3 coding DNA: TGCAGCGTTTTGCTTGCTGGGGGGGCGAGCCCGGGGTATGGCTACACCTTC.